This T cell receptor (beta chain) was recorded in a study of blood T cells in healthy people across ages. Healthy individuals of Caucasian origin from Russia, aged about 6 to 90, served as donors. Regarding this clonotype: The junction differs from germline at one of its ends, possibly a read error.

Germline values: CDR1 SGHTA, CDR2 FQGNSA. This CDR3 contains 14 residues. A J-beta primer mix and a sample-barcoded 5' primer were used in a second PCR of roughly 7 to 12 cycles. Every cDNA molecule carried a tag from a template-switch adaptor bearing 12 random nucleotides. TCRdb passed the 5' RACE reads through MiXCR, listing each CDR3 protein once. The data contain around 1,500,000 distinct CDR3 sequences, roughly 27% of them seen just once; the ten biggest clones take up about 8%. Sequenced: blood. V usage is TRBV7-2 and J usage is TRBJ2-2, with D possibly matching TRBD2 (6 bases). This TCR was sampled from a woman aged 30 to 39 in good health. The CDR3 loop is CACSWTRESGELFF. As DNA, the CDR3 is TGTGCCTGCAGCTGGACGCGGGAATCCGGGGAGCTGTTTTTT.